This TCR beta chain was retrieved from a study of blood T cell repertoires in COVID-19. Overall study context: The analysed material was cDNA or gDNA that came from T cells, B-cell-depleted T cells, or PBMCs.

Here immunoSEQ multiplex PCR was the method, and the copy in TCRdb shows in-frame clones only, minus some. The table records under 300,000 clones, approximately 86% of them present only once. The CDR3 is 14 amino acids. Per germline, CDR1 GTSNPN and CDR2 SVGIG (reference sequence). The ends were cut back, 3 bases at V and 2 bases at J, with 11 bases in the middle. Input material: peripheral blood. V and J are TRBV30 and TRBJ2-4; D uncertain. The clonotype was recovered from a woman aged 70-85 years with COVID-19, enrolled during active disease. Here the CDR3 reads CAWSPATTKNIQYF. DNA for the CDR3: TGTGCCTGGAGCCCGGCGACAACCAAAAACATTCAGTACTTC.